This TCR beta chain was captured in a study of cytomegalovirus exposure and HLA in healthy donors. Study observations and caveats: Overall, roughly 170 TCR beta chains were annotated as cytomegalovirus-associated. Reports indicated that the classifier achieved high specificity and sensitivity in diagnosing cytomegalovirus status.

Assay used: immunoSEQ multiplex PCR; TCRdb lists only in-frame clones, some missing. The repertoire holds some 250,000 clones, 90% seen once, with approximately 3% in the top ten. Concerning this clone: Its antigen is still unknown.

Trimming removed 0 bases from V and 11 bases from J, with 10 bases in between. Germline-derived CDR1 and CDR2 are LNHNV and YYDKDF (reference sequence). The CDR3 has 13 amino acids. While the first cohort had around 700 subjects, the donors belonged to the separate validation cohort of fewer than 150 subjects. Sequenced material: PBMCs. This sequence originates from a woman in her 30s in good health and CMV-seronegative. The genes are TRBV15 and TRBJ1-4; a weak D match, TRBD1 (5 bases). CDR3 nucleotide sequence: TGTGCCACCAGCAGAGACAGGGAATGGAAACTGTTTTTT. As protein: CATSRDREWKLFF.